Following are 26 T cell receptor beta chains from one sample sequenced in a study of PD-L1 blockade in urothelial cancer. Time point specified: peripheral blood 6 weeks after treatment start. Sequencing was performed with immunoSEQ multiplex PCR; in TCRdb, only in-frame clones are kept and a portion is missing. The table lists about 90,000 clones, less than 90% of them singletons. Here the sequenced sample was PBMCs, taken around atezolizumab (anti-PD-L1) treatment. All receptors come from a man aged 70 or older with urothelial cancer.

This clone appeared a single time. CDR3 amino acids: CASSEGAATNEKLFF. The CDR3 coding sequence is TGCGCCAGCAGCGAGGGCGCCGCAACTAATGAAAAACTGTTTTTT. The genes are TRBV5-1 and TRBJ1-4; no clear D gene. This CDR3 is built from 15 residues. CDR1 is SGHRS, CDR2 YFSETQ, per germline. Trimming cost V 4 bases and J 0 bases, with 10 bases left between them.

The J gene is TRBJ2-5, the V gene TRBV10-1; 7 bases are a match to TRBD1. V gave up 2 bases and J gave up 0 bases; unmatched junction bases: 6. The CDR3 length is 16 residues. Germline V gene data show CDR1 as WNHNN and CDR2 as SYGVQD (reference sequence). CDR3 in amino acids: CASSEAGTAYQETQYF. The DNA of the CDR3 is TGCGCCAGCAGTGAGGCCGGGACAGCCTACCAAGAGACCCAGTACTTC.

The rearrangement joins TRBV7-6 to TRBJ2-6; 11 bases line up with TRBD1. V dropped 8 bases and J dropped 4; count of bases not matched to a gene: 10. Germline V gene data show CDR1 as SGHVS and CDR2 as FNYEAQ. This CDR3 has 17 amino acids. The CDR3 DNA reads as TGTGCCAGCGAACCTGGGACAGGGGGAGGAGGGGCCAACGTCCTGACTTTC. Encoded protein: CASEPGTGGGGANVLTF.

V is TRBV5-6 and J is TRBJ1-4; D is undetermined. The length of the CDR3 is 13 residues. CDR1 is SGHDT, CDR2 YYEEEE, per germline. Trimming cost V 0 bases and J 3 bases, with 3 bases left between them. CDR3 in DNA: TGTGCCAGCAGCTTGGCCGCTAATGAAAAACTGTTTTTT. Its protein product is CASSLAANEKLFF.

In its sample, this clone was seen a few times. This chain joins TRBV6-1 and TRBJ1-2; 7 bases align to TRBD1. Germline CDR1 and CDR2: MNHNS and SASEGT. The ends lost 6 bases at V and 4 bases at J; junction bases unmatched: 5. There are 13 residues in the CDR3. CDR3 region: CASRPGTAYGYTF. The CDR3 bases are TGTGCCAGCAGGCCCGGGACAGCCTATGGCTACACCTTC.

This rearrangement joins TRBV14 to TRBJ2-5, with 7 bases aligning to TRBD1. There are 14 residues in the CDR3. The V gene's germline CDR1 is SGHDN and CDR2 FVKESK. J gave up 5 bases and V 4 bases, and 7 bases lay outside the gene matches. CDR3 in DNA: TGTGCCAGCAGCCGGATAGGGGGCGTGGAGACCCAGTACTTC. Translation: CASSRIGGVETQYF.

This clone was recorded once. The gene calls are TRBV5-1 and TRBJ2-1; 7 nucleotides agree with TRBD1. Germline lookup yields CDR1 SGHRS and CDR2 YFSETQ. The J segment lost 10 bases and the V segment lost 0 bases, leaving 7 bases of the junction unmatched. The CDR3 contains 14 residues. CDR3 nucleotide sequence: TGCGCCAGCAGCTTGGAACAGGGGCTTGAGGAGCAGTTCTTC. Translation gives CASSLEQGLEEQFF. The full variable domain, rest sourced from reference TRBV5-1 and TRBJ2-1, is KAGVTQTPRYLIKTRGQQVTLSCSPISGHRSVSWYQQTPGQGLQFLFEYFSETQRNKGNFPGRFSGRQFSNSRSEMNVSTLELGDSALYLCASSLEQGLEEQFFGPGTRLTVL.

CDR3 amino acids: CASSLSSGRVDEQFF. The CDR3 region has the DNA TGTGCCAGCAGCCTATCTAGCGGGAGGGTCGATGAGCAGTTCTTC. This chain joins TRBV6-1 and TRBJ2-1, with TRBD2 identical over 12 bases. The J segment lost 8 bases and the V segment lost 6 bases, leaving 8 bases of the junction unmatched. Germline-derived CDR1 and CDR2 are MNHNS and SASEGT. The CDR3 runs 15 residues.

This clone was seen only a few times. The chain couples TRBV15 to TRBJ1-4; 7 bases are shared with TRBD1. The CDR3 runs to 14 residues. Germline V lookup: CDR1 LNHNV, CDR2 YYDKDF (reference sequence). V dropped 0 bases and J dropped 8; count of bases not matched to a gene: 3. The DNA of the CDR3 is TGTGCCACCAGCAGAGAGGCAGGGGGGGAAAAACTGTTTTTT. The encoded protein is CATSREAGGEKLFF.

This sequence joins TRBV10-3 and TRBJ2-1, with D possibly matching TRBD1 (7 bases). V lost 3 bases to trimming and J lost 3 bases, with 18 bases between them. There are 17 residues in the CDR3. The germline CDR1 and CDR2 sequences are ENHRY and SYGVKD. The CDR3 nucleotides are TGTGCCATCAGTGACCCGCGCGGGACAGTCTACTACAATGAGCAGTTCTTC. It codes for CAISDPRGTVYYNEQFF.

This clone showed up just once. The V gene is TRBV27, the J gene TRBJ2-3; D is possibly TRBD2 (6 bases). Germline-derived CDR1 and CDR2 are MNHEY and SMNVEV (reference sequence). The CDR3 length is 14 residues. Trimming shortened V by 7 bases and J by 5 bases, and 16 bases separated the two germline ends. CDR3 residues: CASTPGVVGDTQYF. For the CDR3, the DNA is TGTGCCAGCACCCCGGGGGTAGTAGGAGATACGCAGTATTTT.

The gene calls are TRBV25-1 and TRBJ2-7, with D possibly matching TRBD1 (5 bases). Germline V gives CDR1 MGHDK, CDR2 SYGVNS. V was clipped by 3 bases and J by 10 bases, with 13 bases between them. The CDR3 consists of 12 residues. The chain's CDR3 is CASSEGQGPQYF. The CDR3, as DNA: TGTGCCAGCAGTGAGGGGCAGGGTCCCCAGTACTTC.

This clone occurred once. This chain uses TRBV5-5 with TRBJ2-7; 8 bases agree with TRBD2. The CDR3 spans 17 residues. With 3 bases clipped from V and 1 base from J, the junction kept 12 bases outside the gene matches. The germline gives CDR1 SGHKS, CDR2 YYEKEE (reference sequence). The CDR3, as DNA: TGTGCCAGCAGCTACGCGACGGGGCGGGGGGATTCCTACGAGCAGTACTTC. It specifies CASSYATGRGDSYEQYF.

The chain couples TRBV27 to TRBJ2-6, with a possible D match to TRBD2 (6 bases). The V gene lost 3 bases and the J gene lost 2 bases, with 20 bases spanning the gap. The CDR3 is 19 residues long. CDR1 is MNHEY, CDR2 SMNVEV, per germline (reference sequence). For the CDR3, the DNA is TGTGCCAGCAGTTTCTTCGGGGGTGTCGGAGGCGCTGGGGCCAACGTCCTGACTTTC. Encoded protein: CASSFFGGVGGAGANVLTF.

This sequence joins TRBV18 and TRBJ1-3, with D perhaps TRBD1 (6 bases). Trimming shortened V by 6 bases and J by 2 bases, and 17 bases separated the two germline ends. Germline CDR1 and CDR2: KGHSH and LQKENI. The CDR3 consists of 16 residues. CDR3 sequence: CASSPGVRGAGNTIYF. Here the CDR3 DNA reads TGTGCCAGCTCCCCCGGGGTCAGGGGCGCTGGAAACACCATATATTTT.

This clone has just one count. The CDR3 region is CASSPQLENEQFF. CDR3 bases: TGTGCCAGCTCACCACAGCTCGAGAATGAGCAGTTCTTC. The chain is built from TRBV18 and TRBJ2-1, with D hard to call. The CDR3 is made up of 13 amino acids. The V gene lost 1 base and the J gene lost 7 bases, with 8 bases spanning the gap. Germline CDR1 reads KGHSH; CDR2 reads LQKENI.

The chain employs TRBV9 and TRBJ2-5; 8 bases line up with TRBD2. V shed 2 bases and J 4 bases; nucleotides not matched to a gene: 7. CDR1 is SGDLS, CDR2 YYNGEE, per germline. This CDR3 comprises 15 residues. The CDR3 region has the DNA TGTGCCAGCAGCGTGGTAGCGGGGCCGGGAGAGACCCAGTACTTC. It codes for CASSVVAGPGETQYF. Full variable domain (missing parts from reference TRBV9 and TRBJ2-5): DSGVTQTPKHLITATGQRVTLRCSPRSGDLSVYWYQQSLDQGLQFLIQYYNGEERAKGNILERFSAQQFPDLHSELNLSSLELGDSALYFCASSVVAGPGETQYFGPGTRLLVL.

This clone turned up a few times. This chain links TRBV5-4 with TRBJ2-7, with TRBD1 identical over 9 bases. CDR3 length: 14 amino acids. From germline, CDR1 is SGHNT and CDR2 YYREEE (reference sequence). J was trimmed by 6 bases and V by 3 bases; bases with no gene match: 7. The CDR3 DNA reads as TGTGCCAGCAGCTCTAAACAGGGGGCACGCGAGCAGTACTTC. It specifies CASSSKQGAREQYF.

The chain joins TRBV5-4 to TRBJ2-5; 7 bases align to TRBD2. The CDR3 sequence is 13 residues long. J gave up 3 bases and V 3 bases, and 2 bases lay outside the gene matches. Per the germline V gene, CDR1 is SGHNT and CDR2 is YYREEE (reference sequence). The CDR3 is CASSWGGKETQYF. In nucleotides, the CDR3 is TGTGCCAGCAGCTGGGGGGGGAAAGAGACCCAGTACTTC.

The V gene is TRBV4-1, the J gene TRBJ1-4, with D perhaps TRBD1 (5 bases). The CDR3 has 16 residues. V was shortened by 0 bases and J by 6 bases, with 14 bases between the two germline ends. CDR1 MGHRA and CDR2 YSYEKL come from the germline V gene. This chain's CDR3 is CASSQDGGTLYEKLFF. As DNA, the CDR3 is TGCGCCAGCAGCCAAGATGGGGGGACCCTATATGAAAAACTGTTTTTT.

This clone was seen a handful of times. The chain couples TRBV2 to TRBJ2-4; 7 bases agree with TRBD1. The V segment lost 4 bases and the J segment 2 bases; nucleotides outside the gene matches: 5. CDR3 length equals 15 residues. In germline, CDR1 is SNHLY, CDR2 FYNNEI. The DNA for the CDR3 is TGTGCCAGCAGTGGAAGGGGGCCGACCAAAAACATTCAGTACTTC. This codes for CASSGRGPTKNIQYF. The full variable domain, completed using reference TRBV2 and TRBJ2-4, is EPEVTQTPSHQVTQMGQEVILRCVPISNHLYFYWYRQILGQKVEFLVSFYNNEISEKSEIFDDQFSVERPDGSNFTLKIRSTKLEDSAMYFCASSGRGPTKNIQYFGAGTRLSVL.

In this sample, this clone turned up once. V usage is TRBV5-5 and J usage is TRBJ1-6; 9 positions agree with TRBD1. Germline CDR1 reads SGHKS; CDR2 reads YYEKEE (reference sequence). The length of the CDR3 is 16 residues. V shed 3 bases and J 7 bases; nucleotides not matched to a gene: 8. DNA for the CDR3: TGTGCCAGCAGCTCCCCTGCCGGGACAGGGAATTCACCCCTCCACTTT. It translates to CASSSPAGTGNSPLHF.

The chain has TRBV23-1 and TRBJ2-5; 7 bases fit TRBD1. TRBV23-1 is known as an ORF, though its function is uncertain. The CDR3 length is 15 residues. V lost 2 bases, J lost 2 bases, and 5 bases stayed unmatched. The CDR3 region is CASSQRSRGQETQYF. CDR3 in DNA: TGCGCCAGCAGTCAAAGGTCCAGGGGGCAAGAGACCCAGTACTTC.

The gene calls are TRBV4-3 and TRBJ1-6; 10 bases match TRBD1. Germline V gene lookup returns CDR1 LGHNA and CDR2 YSLEER. This CDR3 is built from 15 residues. V lost 2 bases, J lost 7 bases, and 2 bases stayed unmatched. CDR3 nucleotide sequence: TGCGCCAGCAGCCAATTGGGACAGGGGAATTCACCCCTCCACTTT. As protein: CASSQLGQGNSPLHF.

This chain links TRBV10-3 with TRBJ2-5; D unresolved. CDR1 is ENHRY and CDR2 is SYGVKD in the germline V gene. V was trimmed by 4 bases and J by 4 bases, leaving 10 bases between them. This CDR3 is built from 13 residues. CDR3 region: CAISGGKGETQYF. The CDR3 DNA follows: TGTGCCATCAGTGGCGGAAAAGGAGAGACCCAGTACTTC.

This rearrangement joins TRBV9 to TRBJ2-5; perhaps TRBD1 as D (6 bases). The V end lost 0 bases, the J end lost 5 bases, and 17 bases lay between the germline ends. From germline, CDR1 is SGDLS and CDR2 YYNGEE. The CDR3 covers 16 residues. DNA for the CDR3: TGTGCCAGCAGCGTAGCTACAGGGACATTTGGGGAGACCCAGTACTTC. It encodes CASSVATGTFGETQYF.